Presented here are 9 T cell receptor beta chains from one specimen sequenced in a study of cytomegalovirus exposure and HLA in healthy donors. Primers for the PCR totalled 60 Vbeta and 13 Jbeta. Method: immunoSEQ multiplex PCR; TCRdb's copy keeps in-frame clones and lacks some. The top ten clones hold more than 1.4% of a sample with 100,000 or so clones, about 81% of them seen once. Sequenced material: PBMCs. Every receptor here comes from a middle-aged man in good health and CMV-seronegative.

The chain has TRBV5-1 and TRBJ1-2; perhaps TRBD1 as D (6 bases). Germline assignment: CDR1 SGHRS and CDR2 YFSETQ. The CDR3 runs 13 residues. With 4 bases removed from V and 2 bases from J, the gap between germline ends came to 9 bases. CDR3 DNA sequence: TGCGCCAGCAGCCCCGGACAGAACTATGGCTACACCTTC. Protein: CASSPGQNYGYTF.

This chain uses TRBV7-8 with TRBJ1-2; D is possibly TRBD1 (6 bases). This CDR3 has 13 amino acids. V lost 5 bases and J 8 bases, leaving 15 bases between the germline ends. Germline-derived CDR1 and CDR2 are SGHVS and FQNEAQ. The CDR3 region has the DNA TGTGCCAGCAGCATCGTGGGGGCGGAGGGCTACACCTTC. This sequence encodes CASSIVGAEGYTF.

CDR3 DNA: TGCAGCGTTGTAGGAGGGGTGAACACTGAAGCTTTCTTT. This sequence encodes CSVVGGVNTEAFF. The chain carries TRBV29-1 and TRBJ1-1; D perhaps matches TRBD1 (5 bases). Germline V gene lookup returns CDR1 SQVTM and CDR2 ANQGSEA. Trimming stripped 4 bases from V and 0 bases from J, with 9 bases between. The length of the CDR3 is 13 residues.

This clone was counted a few times. The chain has TRBV7-9 and TRBJ1-5; perhaps TRBD1 as D (5 bases). The CDR3 loop spans 15 amino acids. Germline loops: CDR1 SEHNR, CDR2 FQNEAQ (reference sequence). The ends were cut back, 5 bases at V and 2 bases at J, with 13 bases in the middle. CDR3 amino acids: CASSLLDSGNQPQHF. The CDR3, as DNA: TGTGCCAGCAGCCTTCTAGACAGTGGCAATCAGCCCCAGCATTTT.

The rearrangement uses TRBV19 and TRBJ2-7; 7 positions agree with TRBD1. This CDR3 is built from 14 residues. V shed 3 bases and J 4 bases; nucleotides not matched to a gene: 6. Germline V gene lookup returns CDR1 LNHDA and CDR2 SQIVND (reference sequence). This CDR3 is CASSIRGGGYEQYF. The CDR3 DNA follows: TGTGCCAGTAGTATTCGAGGGGGCGGGTACGAGCAGTACTTC.

V is TRBV7-8 and J is TRBJ1-1, with TRBD1 as a possible D gene (5 bases). Per the germline V gene, CDR1 is SGHVS and CDR2 is FQNEAQ. Trimming removed 5 bases at V and 2 bases at J, with 12 bases between. There are 14 residues in the CDR3. The CDR3 nucleotides are TGTGCCAGCAGCCGACAGCCGATAAACACTGAAGCTTTCTTT. It codes for CASSRQPINTEAFF.

The V gene is TRBV7-6, the J gene TRBJ1-4; D may be TRBD1 (5 bases). The V end was cut by 4 bases, the J end by 5 bases, with 14 bases between. The CDR3 covers 15 residues. The germline V gene has CDR1 SGHVS and CDR2 FNYEAQ. Here the CDR3 reads CASSSSGAENEKLFF. The CDR3 region has the DNA TGTGCCAGCAGCTCTAGCGGGGCAGAAAATGAAAAACTGTTTTTT.

The CDR3 DNA reads TGTGCCAGCAGTTACTCGGGAGGGGAGGAGACCCAGTACTTC. It translates to CASSYSGGEETQYF. The V gene is TRBV6-6, the J gene TRBJ2-5; 7 nucleotides agree with TRBD2. This CDR3 is 14 amino acids long. In germline, CDR1 is MNHNY, CDR2 SVGAGI (reference sequence). Germline trimming cut 0 bases from V and 5 bases from J; bases unmatched to any gene: 3.

The chain joins TRBV5-4 to TRBJ2-1; D is possibly TRBD2 (5 bases). The CDR3 is 16 residues long. In germline, CDR1 is SGHNT, CDR2 YYREEE (reference sequence). V lost 5 bases and J 0 bases, leaving 15 bases between the germline ends. Here the CDR3 DNA reads TGTGCCAGCAGTTATGCGGGCGCCAGCTCCTACAATGAGCAGTTCTTC. Its translation is CASSYAGASSYNEQFF.